This is a list of T cell receptor beta chains from one sample in a study of immune cell composition in non-small cell lung cancer. Generated by immunoSEQ multiplex PCR, the TCRdb table keeps only in-frame clones and is missing some. The table lists some 3,200 clones, 70% to 85% of them singletons. Sequencing was carried out using lung tumor tissue. Source of these receptors: a human donor with non-small cell lung cancer. CDR3s include the opening cysteine and the closing phenylalanine or tryptophan. Each record gives: clone size, V gene, J gene, D gene, CDR3 DNA, CDR3 protein. The D gene is left open where the match is weak. Some rows have no size entry. The others give once, few or many, or a class for an expanded clone.

few,TRBV19,TRBJ1-2,.,TGTGCCAGTACCCCTCTACTGGGGGCAGGCTATGGCTACACCTTC,CASTPLLGAGYGYTF
.,TRBV18,TRBJ2-7,TRBD2,TGTGCCAGCTCACCTTCTAGCGGGGGCGCGAGCTCCTACGAGCAGTACTTC,CASSPSSGGASSYEQYF
.,TRBV25-1,TRBJ1-2,.,TGTGCCAGCAGTGAATCGACAGGCTATGGCTACACCTTC,CASSESTGYGYTF
.,TRBV4-1,TRBJ1-2,TRBD1,TGCGCCAGCAGCCAATATGCAGGGGGCTACTATGGCTACACCTTC,CASSQYAGGYYGYTF
.,TRBV6-6,TRBJ2-3,TRBD2,TGTGCCAGCAGTTACGCTAGCGGCTACACAGATACGCAGTATTTT,CASSYASGYTDTQYF
.,TRBV10-3,TRBJ1-6,.,TGTGCCATCAGTAGGGACTTTTCGCGTTCACCCCTCCACTTT,CAISRDFSRSPLHF
.,TRBV30,TRBJ1-2,.,TGTGCCTGGCGGACAGTGAACAACTATGGCTACACCTTC,CAWRTVNNYGYTF
.,TRBV6-1,TRBJ2-7,.,TGTGCCAGCAGCGAAGGCAGGTACGAGCAGTACTTC,CASSEGRYEQYF
.,TRBV27,TRBJ1-5,.,TGTGCCAGCAGTCAACAGAAGGGAGCAAATCAGCCCCAGCATTTT,CASSQQKGANQPQHF
once,TRBV5-1,TRBJ1-6,.,TGCGCCAGCAGCCCCACGGCGGGGCGCAATTCACCCCTCCACTTT,CASSPTAGRNSPLHF
once,TRBV7-6,TRBJ2-5,.,TGTGCCAGCAGCTTAGGGGCGGGACCCCAAGAGACCCAGTACTTC,CASSLGAGPQETQYF
.,TRBV19,TRBJ2-5,TRBD1,TGTGCCAGTAGTAGGGACAGGGGGCAAGAGACCCAGTACTTC,CASSRDRGQETQYF
.,TRBV7-8,TRBJ1-5,.,TGTGCCAGCAGCTTAGCCAGCAGCGGAGGCAATCAGCCCCAGCATTTT,CASSLASSGGNQPQHF
.,TRBV5-4,TRBJ2-2,TRBD2,TGTGCCAGCAGCTTGGGACTAGCGGGGGGGAACACCGGGGAGCTGTTTTTT,CASSLGLAGGNTGELFF
.,TRBV11-3,TRBJ2-3,TRBD1,TGTGCCAGCAGCCCCCCCGAGGGACAGGGTATGACGCAGTATTTT,CASSPPEGQGMTQYF
large,TRBV29-1,TRBJ2-1,.,TGCAGCGTTGCGGGAGAGTACAATGAGCAGTTCTTC,CSVAGEYNEQFF
.,TRBV27,TRBJ1-6,.,TGTGCCAGCAGTTTATCGTGGACAGTCAATTCACCCCTCCACTTT,CASSLSWTVNSPLHF
.,TRBV15,TRBJ2-4,.,TGTGCCACCAGCAGAGGGGCAGGGAAGGACATTCAGTACTTC,CATSRGAGKDIQYF
.,TRBV28,TRBJ1-6,.,TGTGCCAGCAGTTTAGACACCCTTATCTCACCCCTCCACTTT,CASSLDTLISPLHF
.,TRBV6-1,TRBJ1-1,.,TGTGCCAGCAGTGAGCAAGGGTCGGGGTACACTGAAGCTTTCTTT,CASSEQGSGYTEAFF
.,TRBV11-3,TRBJ2-7,.,TGTGCCAGCAGCTTAGGGGCTGGTAACACGAGAGCCTACGAGCAGTACTTC,CASSLGAGNTRAYEQYF
few,TRBV30,TRBJ2-3,TRBD2,TGTGCCTGGAGTCGGGGGGTAGGGACAGATACGCAGTATTTT,CAWSRGVGTDTQYF
.,TRBV5-3,TRBJ1-4,.,TGTGCCAGCAGCTTGGCCGGGGGGGGAAATGAAAAACTGTTTTTT,CASSLAGGGNEKLFF
.,TRBV9,TRBJ2-7,.,TGTGCCAGCAGCGTAGGGTCGGGGGACGAGCAGTACTTC,CASSVGSGDEQYF
.,TRBV5-5,TRBJ2-7,TRBD2,TGTGCCAGCAGCTTGGGACTAGCGGGGACTGAGCAGCAGTACTTC,CASSLGLAGTEQQYF
.,TRBV11-1,TRBJ1-1,TRBD1,TGTGCCAGCAGCTTACAGGGGGTGGGGGCTGAAGCTTTCTTT,CASSLQGVGAEAFF
.,TRBV6-5,TRBJ2-7,.,TGTGCCAGCAGTTACCAGTGGGGGGTCGAGCAGTACTTC,CASSYQWGVEQYF
.,TRBV19,TRBJ1-1,.,TGTGCCAGTAGTATAGATTCGGGCACTGAAGCTTTCTTT,CASSIDSGTEAFF
.,TRBV7-9,TRBJ1-3,.,TGTGCCAGCAGCCTCCTGACCGGGGGAAACACCATATATTTT,CASSLLTGGNTIYF
.,TRBV6-1,TRBJ1-2,TRBD1,TGTGCCAGCCACAGGGGCGCGGGGGGCTACACCTTC,CASHRGAGGYTF
.,TRBV11-2,TRBJ1-2,.,TGTGCCAGCAGCTTAGGTTACAGAGGAGGGAGCTACACCTTC,CASSLGYRGGSYTF
.,TRBV5-4,TRBJ2-7,.,TGTGCCAGCAGCCAAGCGCCGTGGCGAGCGTACGAGCAGTACTTC,CASSQAPWRAYEQYF
.,TRBV27,TRBJ1-6,TRBD1,TGTGCCAGCGGTGACAGGGGTTGGAATTCACCCCTCCACTTT,CASGDRGWNSPLHF